Below, one T cell receptor (beta chain) is given with its context. Antigen: not known. This entry is derived from a study of cytomegalovirus exposure and HLA in healthy donors. The overall study: As released early, the data held 70 million to 100 million unique TCRs from HLA-typed donors. Study conclusions and caveats: Cytomegalovirus-associated status was assigned to around 160 TCR beta chains. One variant, a missense change in DCLRE1C, was linked in a later analysis to TCR beta V- and J-gene trimming.

The V gene's germline CDR1 is SGHTS and CDR2 YDEGEE. Trimming removed 9 bases at V and 2 bases at J, with 11 bases between. This CDR3 spans 12 amino acids. Primers included in the PCR were 60 Vbeta and 13 Jbeta primers. Libraries were prepared by immunoSEQ multiplex PCR; TCRdb keeps only in-frame clonotypes and omits some of them. This sample has more than 100,000 clones, with about 80% found just once. The sample taken for sequencing was PBMCs. The clonotype was recovered from a woman between 40 and 55 years old in good health and CMV-seropositive. The chain is built from TRBV5-8 and TRBJ1-1; D gene uncertain. The CDR3 nucleotides read TGTGCCACAGAGGGCCTTAACACTGAAGCTTTCTTT. Translated: CATEGLNTEAFF.